This is a list of T cell receptor beta chains from one sample in a study of shared clonotypes between healthy human individuals. The assay was immunoSEQ multiplex PCR, and TCRdb's table has in-frame clones only and misses some. The sample carries a few million clones, over 85% recorded once. What was sequenced was naive CD4+ T cells sorted from blood. These receptors were collected from a young man in good health. CDR3s include the opening cysteine and the closing phenylalanine or tryptophan. Each record gives: CDR3 protein, CDR3 DNA, V gene, J gene, clone size, D gene. The D gene is left open where the match is weak. Clone size, where shown, is once, few, many, or a class for clones that have expanded.

CASSDSGLAGTYDEQYF,TGCGCCAGCAGTGACTCCGGACTAGCGGGGACGTACGACGAGCAGTACTTC,TRBV10-2,TRBJ2-7,-,TRBD2
CASSDFGQGANSPLHF,TGTGCCAGCAGTGACTTCGGACAGGGGGCGAATTCACCCCTCCACTTT,TRBV25-1,TRBJ1-6,-,TRBD1
CASSQAGMGIGYGYTF,TGCGCCAGCAGCCAAGCGGGGATGGGAATCGGCTATGGCTACACCTTC,TRBV4-3,TRBJ1-2,-,-
CASSLDKGEIYEQFF,TGTGCCAGCAGCTTAGATAAGGGGGAGATCTATGAGCAGTTCTTC,TRBV7-2,TRBJ2-1,-,-
CASSLRAGEYGYTF,TGTGCCAGCAGTTTAAGGGCAGGGGAGTATGGCTACACCTTC,TRBV28,TRBJ1-2,-,-
CASSWGRDNSPLHF,TGTGCCAGCAGCTGGGGGCGAGATAATTCACCCCTCCACTTT,TRBV7-9,TRBJ1-6,-,-
CASSLLGSHEQYF,TGTGCCAGCAGCTTACTAGGGTCCCACGAGCAGTACTTC,TRBV7-9,TRBJ2-7,-,-
CASSGQGISEQFF,TGTGCCAGCAGTGGGCAGGGAATCTCTGAGCAGTTCTTC,TRBV25-1,TRBJ2-1,once,-
CASSLGRNTEAFF,TGTGCTAGCAGCTTAGGGAGGAACACTGAAGCTTTCTTT,TRBV7-7,TRBJ1-1,-,-
CASSPGRGQMNTEAFF,TGTGCCAGCAGTCCAGGTCGGGGGCAGATGAACACTGAAGCTTTCTTT,TRBV6-6,TRBJ1-1,-,-
CASSFSQNTEAFF,TGTGCCAGCAGCTTTTCCCAGAACACTGAAGCTTTCTTT,TRBV11-3,TRBJ1-1,-,-
CASGAFPSEREQYF,TGTGCCAGCGGGGCCTTTCCCTCCGAACGCGAGCAGTACTTC,TRBV2,TRBJ2-7,-,-
CASSYSGKNTEAFF,TGTGCCAGCAGTTACTCTGGAAAGAACACTGAAGCTTTCTTT,TRBV6-5,TRBJ1-1,-,-
CASSLPVTYEQYF,TGTGCCAGCAGCTTACCCGTCACCTACGAGCAGTACTTC,TRBV7-8,TRBJ2-7,-,-
CASSQLDLTDTQYF,TGCGCCAGCAGCCAACTGGACCTCACAGATACGCAGTATTTT,TRBV4-1,TRBJ2-3,-,-
CASSLDRPSTDTQYF,TGTGCCAGCAGCTTAGATCGCCCGAGCACAGATACGCAGTATTTT,TRBV7-9,TRBJ2-3,-,-
CASSSPAASYEQYF,TGTGCCAGCAGCTCCCCAGCCGCCTCCTACGAGCAGTACTTC,TRBV5-4,TRBJ2-7,-,-
CAIVQLGLADEETQYF,TGTGCCATAGTACAACTGGGACTAGCGGATGAGGAGACCCAGTACTTC,TRBV10-3,TRBJ2-5,-,TRBD2
CASSSQAMNTEAFF,TGTGCCAGCAGCTCACAGGCGATGAACACTGAAGCTTTCTTT,TRBV7-2,TRBJ1-1,few,-
CASSSTGLNTGELFF,TGCGCCAGCAGCTCTACAGGCCTGAACACCGGGGAGCTGTTTTTT,TRBV5-1,TRBJ2-2,-,-
CASRVAGELFF,TGTGCCAGCAGGGTAGCCGGGGAGCTGTTTTTT,TRBV5-4,TRBJ2-2,-,-
CATSRDLTGTSGTYQETQYF,TGTGCCACCAGCAGAGACCTTACCGGGACTAGCGGGACCTACCAAGAGACCCAGTACTTC,TRBV15,TRBJ2-5,-,TRBD2
CASSLVGRGSHEQYF,TGTGCCAGCAGCTTGGTGGGTAGGGGGAGTCACGAGCAGTACTTC,TRBV5-5,TRBJ2-7,-,-
CASSQGTLYEQYF,TGTGCCAGCAGTCAAGGGACTCTTTACGAGCAGTACTTC,TRBV6-6,TRBJ2-7,-,-
CASSFGQSLLSGANVLTF,TGCGCCAGCAGCTTTGGACAGTCTCTTCTCTCTGGGGCCAACGTCCTGACTTTC,TRBV5-1,TRBJ2-6,-,-